This T cell receptor beta chain was found in a study of Ad26.COV2.S vaccination and SARS-CoV-2 variants. Study-wide background: It was the COV1001 Ad26.COV2.S trial arm that included the donor. Dosing was one shot or two shots 56 days apart. Points from the study as a whole: Vaccine recipients had higher spike-specific TCR breadth than placebo recipients.

This sample's treatment: 19 received Ad26.COV2.S at low or high dose, single or two shots; about five received placebo; per-sample allocation not given. Vaccine and placebo recipients were sampled on day 63 after the first injection. Details on this clone: The target antigen is unknown.

TCRdb's copy holds only in-frame clones and misses some; the assay was immunoSEQ multiplex PCR. The sample contains hundreds of thousands of clones, roughly four fifths of which appear only once. The starting material was peripheral blood, obtained in a trial of Ad26.COV2.S vaccine versus placebo. This TCR was sampled from a person between 18 and 60 years old who received the Ad26.COV2.S COVID-19 vaccine or a placebo.

The CDR3 loop reads CASILDGSRSQYF. The CDR3 coding sequence is TGTGCCAGCATCCTGGACGGTTCCCGGTCCCAGTACTTC. This sequence joins TRBV5-8 and TRBJ2-5; D remains unclear. The CDR3 covers 13 residues. The ends were cut back, 6 bases at V and 9 bases at J, with 18 bases in the middle. Germline V gives CDR1 SGHTS, CDR2 YDEGEE.